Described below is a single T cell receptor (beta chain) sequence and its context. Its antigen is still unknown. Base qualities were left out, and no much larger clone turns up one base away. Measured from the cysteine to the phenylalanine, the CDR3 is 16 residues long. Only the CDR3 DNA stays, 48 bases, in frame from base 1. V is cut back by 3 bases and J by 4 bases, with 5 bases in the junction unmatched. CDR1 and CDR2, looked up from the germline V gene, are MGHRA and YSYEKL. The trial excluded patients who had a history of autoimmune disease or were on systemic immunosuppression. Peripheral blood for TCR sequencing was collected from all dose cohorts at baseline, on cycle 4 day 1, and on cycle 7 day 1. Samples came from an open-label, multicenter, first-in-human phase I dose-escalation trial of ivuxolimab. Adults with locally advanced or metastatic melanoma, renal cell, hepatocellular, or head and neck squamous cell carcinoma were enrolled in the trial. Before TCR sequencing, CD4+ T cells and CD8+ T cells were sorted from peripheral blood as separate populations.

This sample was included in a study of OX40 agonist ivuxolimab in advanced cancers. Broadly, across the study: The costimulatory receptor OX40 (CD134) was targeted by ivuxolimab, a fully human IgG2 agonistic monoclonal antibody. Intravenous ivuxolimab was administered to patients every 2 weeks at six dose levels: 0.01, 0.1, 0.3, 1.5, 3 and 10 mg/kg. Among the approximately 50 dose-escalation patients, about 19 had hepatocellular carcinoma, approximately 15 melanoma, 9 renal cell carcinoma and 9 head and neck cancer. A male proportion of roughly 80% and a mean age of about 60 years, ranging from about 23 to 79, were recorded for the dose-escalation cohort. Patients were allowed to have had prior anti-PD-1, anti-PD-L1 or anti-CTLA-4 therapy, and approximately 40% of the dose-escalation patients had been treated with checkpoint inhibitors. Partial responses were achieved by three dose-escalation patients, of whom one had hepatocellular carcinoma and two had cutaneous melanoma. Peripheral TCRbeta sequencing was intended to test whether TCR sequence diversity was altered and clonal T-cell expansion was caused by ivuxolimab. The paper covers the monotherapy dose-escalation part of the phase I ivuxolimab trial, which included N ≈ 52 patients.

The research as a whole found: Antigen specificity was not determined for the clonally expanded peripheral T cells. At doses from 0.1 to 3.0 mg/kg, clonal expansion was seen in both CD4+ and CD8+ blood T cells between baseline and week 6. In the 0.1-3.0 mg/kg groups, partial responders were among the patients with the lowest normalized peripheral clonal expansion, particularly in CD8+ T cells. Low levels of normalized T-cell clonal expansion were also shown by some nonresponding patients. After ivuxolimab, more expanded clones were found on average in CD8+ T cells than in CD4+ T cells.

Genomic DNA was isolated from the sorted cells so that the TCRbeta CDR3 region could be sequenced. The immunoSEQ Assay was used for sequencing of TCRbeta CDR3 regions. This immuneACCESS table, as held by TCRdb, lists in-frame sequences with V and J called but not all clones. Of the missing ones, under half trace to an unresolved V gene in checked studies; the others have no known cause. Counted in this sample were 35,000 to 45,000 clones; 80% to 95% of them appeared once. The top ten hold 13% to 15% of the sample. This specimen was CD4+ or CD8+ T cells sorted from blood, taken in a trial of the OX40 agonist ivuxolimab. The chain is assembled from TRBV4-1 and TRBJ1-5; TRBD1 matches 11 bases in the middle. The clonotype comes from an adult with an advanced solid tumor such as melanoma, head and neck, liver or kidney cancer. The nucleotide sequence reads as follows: TGCGCCAGCAGCCAGCTAGGACAGGGGGCTAATCAGCCCCAGCATTTT. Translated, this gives CASSQLGQGANQPQHF.